These 28 T cell receptor beta chains came from one sample sequenced in a study of shared clonotypes between healthy human individuals. TCRdb's table, derived via immunoSEQ multiplex PCR, lists solely in-frame clones and lacks some. The data hold fewer than 850,000 clones, with 60% to 80% observed a single time. Sequencing input: memory CD4+ T cells sorted from blood. As for subset: CD45RA-negative fraction. These receptors were taken from a woman younger than 45 in good health.

The CDR3 reads CASSKEGSGRVDTGELFF. The CDR3 DNA reads as TGTGCCAGCAGCAAAGAGGGTAGCGGGAGGGTAGACACCGGGGAGCTGTTTTTT. The rearrangement uses TRBV21-1 and TRBJ2-2; the listed D gene, TRBD2, was not tested against the DNA. TRBV21-1 is designated a pseudogene. The CDR3 consists of 18 residues.

The chain has TRBV2 and TRBJ2-1; D may be TRBD2 (5 bases). The CDR3 consists of 15 residues. Looked up from germline, CDR1 is SNHLY and CDR2 is FYNNEI. V lost 6 bases, J lost 5 bases, and 17 bases lay in between. This CDR3 reads CASSPRTPPDNEQFF. In DNA form, the CDR3 reads TGTGCCAGCAGCCCTAGGACTCCTCCGGACAATGAGCAGTTCTTC.

The genes are TRBV29-1 and TRBJ1-1; perhaps TRBD1 as D (6 bases). The CDR3 totals 15 residues. CDR1 and CDR2 from the germline V gene are SQVTM and ANQGSEA. V lost 1 base and J lost 0, with 12 bases in between. The CDR3 region has the DNA TGCAGCGTTGAAGCCTCCGGGACAATGAACACTGAAGCTTTCTTT. This gives the protein CSVEASGTMNTEAFF.

This sequence joins TRBV4-2 and TRBJ2-2; D might be TRBD2 (6 bases). Per germline, CDR1 LGHNA and CDR2 YNFKEQ. The V gene lost 7 bases and the J gene lost 6 bases, with 12 bases spanning the gap. The CDR3 has 13 amino acids. The CDR3 is CASNDGGAGELFF. Written as DNA, the CDR3 is TGTGCCAGCAACGACGGAGGGGCCGGGGAGCTGTTTTTT.

The chain combines TRBV5-1 with TRBJ2-7; D uncertain. V lost 7 bases, J lost 6 bases, and 11 bases lay in between. This CDR3 comprises 11 residues. From germline, CDR1 is SGHRS and CDR2 YFSETQ. The CDR3 reads CASATDGEQYF. The CDR3 DNA sequence: TGCGCCAGCGCCACGGACGGCGAGCAGTACTTC.

The rearrangement links TRBV29-1 to TRBJ2-1, with 13 bases lining up with TRBD2. The germline gives CDR1 SQVTM, CDR2 ANQGSEA. The CDR3 has 14 amino acids. V lost 7 bases to trimming and J lost 9 bases; unmatched junction nucleotides: 9. The CDR3 is CSAGRTSGSSEQFF. The CDR3 nucleotides are TGCAGCGCCGGCCGGACTAGCGGGAGCAGTGAGCAGTTCTTC.

The chain joins TRBV14 to TRBJ2-7, with D perhaps TRBD1 (6 bases). The CDR3 has 15 amino acids. Deletions cut 4 bases from V and 6 bases from J, with 19 bases between. Germline CDR1 and CDR2: SGHDN and FVKESK. The CDR3 nucleotides are TGTGCCAGCAGCCCCAACAGCCCAGGGGCTCGCGAGCAGTACTTC. Translating gives CASSPNSPGAREQYF.

The J gene is TRBJ2-2, the V gene TRBV27, with TRBD2 identical over 10 bases. Germline trimming cut 6 bases from V and 7 bases from J; bases unmatched to any gene: 8. CDR3 length: 15 residues. Germline loops: CDR1 MNHEY, CDR2 SMNVEV (reference sequence). The CDR3 sequence: CASSETLAGHGELFF. For the CDR3, the DNA is TGTGCCAGCAGCGAGACACTAGCGGGACACGGGGAGCTGTTTTTT.

The J gene is TRBJ1-3, the V gene TRBV6-5, with a possible D match to TRBD1 (6 bases). Trimming left V 0 bases short and J 5 bases short, with 11 bases between. CDR1 is MNHEY and CDR2 is SVGAGI in the germline V gene. The CDR3 covers 15 residues. This CDR3 is CASSYSETGRNTIYF. The CDR3 coding sequence is TGTGCCAGCAGTTACTCGGAGACAGGCAGAAACACCATATATTTT.

This clone was detected a few times. J is TRBJ1-2 and V is TRBV14; 8 bases align to TRBD1. CDR1 and CDR2 from the germline V gene are SGHDN and FVKESK. Losses at the gene ends were 1 base for V and 4 bases for J; bases not matched to a gene: 2. The CDR3 contains 14 residues. CDR3 region: CASSQVGTGYGYTF. The CDR3 bases are TGTGCCAGCAGCCAAGTGGGGACAGGCTATGGCTACACCTTC.

CDR3 loop: CASSLIIPGTEAFF. The DNA of the CDR3 is TGTGCCAGCAGTTTGATAATTCCGGGAACTGAAGCTTTCTTT. V and J are TRBV28 and TRBJ1-1, with D uncertain. Deletions cut 3 bases from V and 5 bases from J, with 13 bases between. The length of the CDR3 is 14 residues. The germline CDR1 and CDR2 sequences are MDHEN and SYDVKM.

The J gene is TRBJ2-1, the V gene TRBV5-1; TRBD2 agrees at 12 bases. Germline trimming cut 4 bases from V and 12 bases from J; bases unmatched to any gene: 8. The CDR3 extends over 14 amino acids. Germline loops: CDR1 SGHRS, CDR2 YFSETQ. The CDR3 sequence: CASSDGTSGLRQFF. The DNA of the CDR3 is TGCGCCAGCAGCGACGGGACTAGCGGGCTCCGGCAGTTCTTC.

The chain carries TRBV30 and TRBJ1-3; 8 bases line up with TRBD1. Germline V CDR1 and CDR2: GTSNPN, SVGIG (reference sequence). The V gene end was trimmed by 2 bases and the J gene end by 2 bases; junction bases not matched to a gene: 8. The CDR3 consists of 16 residues. Written as DNA, the CDR3 is TGTGCCTGGAGTCCAGGATCACAGGGGGCTGGAAACACCATATATTTT. Translating gives CAWSPGSQGAGNTIYF.

This chain links TRBV29-1 with TRBJ2-5; D possibly corresponds to TRBD1 (6 bases). Between the trimmed V and J ends, which lost 3 bases and 2 bases, there was a span of 10 bases. This CDR3 contains 13 residues. Germline V lookup: CDR1 SQVTM, CDR2 ANQGSEA. The CDR3 DNA is TGCAGCGTTGACAGGGGCCTTCAAGAGACCCAGTACTTC. It specifies CSVDRGLQETQYF.

Concerning this clone: The sample holds other DNA sequences that translate to the same CDR3. The chain combines TRBV6-1 with TRBJ1-2; D is ambiguous. The germline V gene has CDR1 MNHNS and CDR2 SASEGT. The CDR3 runs 11 residues. The ends were cut back, 6 bases at V and 2 bases at J, with 4 bases in the middle. The CDR3: CASSRNYGYTF. CDR3 in DNA: TGTGCCAGCAGCCGCAACTATGGCTACACCTTC.

The V and J genes are TRBV6-1 and TRBJ2-3; 9 bases agree with TRBD2. V was pared by 3 bases and J by 4 bases, with 8 bases of the junction left unmatched. Germline V gene data show CDR1 as MNHNS and CDR2 as SASEGT. The length of the CDR3 is 16 residues. CDR3 bases: TGTGCCAGCAGTGATAGAGGCGGGACTAGCCCAGATACGCAGTATTTT. Translation: CASSDRGGTSPDTQYF.

The rearrangement joins TRBV11-2 to TRBJ2-2; a possible D gene is TRBD2 (5 bases). V dropped 1 base and J dropped 7 bases, with 16 bases sitting between them. The germline V gene has CDR1 SGHAT and CDR2 FQNNGV. CDR3 size: 16 residues. The chain's CDR3 is CASSLGFGETGGELFF. As DNA, the CDR3 is TGTGCCAGCAGCTTAGGTTTCGGGGAGACTGGCGGGGAGCTGTTTTTT.

The chain joins TRBV5-1 to TRBJ2-2, with no clear D. The CDR3 covers 15 residues. Looked up from germline, CDR1 is SGHRS and CDR2 is YFSETQ. Trimming left V 2 bases short and J 1 base short, with 9 bases between. CDR3 DNA: TGCGCCAGCAGCTTAGGTACTTGGAACACCGGGGAGCTGTTTTTT. It codes for CASSLGTWNTGELFF.

The V call is TRBV5-8, the J call TRBJ2-5; D not resolved. The ends were cut back, 0 bases at V and 5 bases at J, with 11 bases in the middle. The germline CDR1 and CDR2 sequences are SGHTS and YDEGEE. This CDR3 has 14 residues. The CDR3 DNA reads TGTGCCAGCAGCTTGGTCTCGCATCTCGAGACCCAGTACTTC. This translates into CASSLVSHLETQYF.

This sequence joins TRBV11-2 and TRBJ1-2, with a possible D match to TRBD1 (5 bases). V was shortened by 3 bases and J by 8 bases, with 19 bases between the two germline ends. This CDR3 has 15 amino acids. Germline V gene data show CDR1 as SGHAT and CDR2 as FQNNGV. CDR3 amino acids: CASSLAGGVPGGYTF. The CDR3 nucleotides read TGTGCCAGCAGCTTGGCCGGGGGGGTCCCAGGAGGCTACACCTTC. Together with reference TRBV11-2 and TRBJ1-2, the CDR3 gives the full variable domain: EAGVAQSPRYKIIEKRQSVAFWCNPISGHATLYWYQQILGQGPKLLIQFQNNGVVDDSQLPKDRFSAERLKGVDSTLKIQPAKLEDSAVYLCASSLAGGVPGGYTFGSGTRLTVV.

This sequence joins TRBV10-3 and TRBJ2-7; 9 bases are shared with TRBD1. Trimming removed 3 bases from V and 2 bases from J; junction bases left unmatched: 11. CDR3 length: 17 amino acids. CDR1 ENHRY and CDR2 SYGVKD come from the germline V gene. DNA of the CDR3: TGTGCCATCAGTGATACAGGGGGCACTAGTAGGGCCTACGAGCAGTACTTC. It translates to CAISDTGGTSRAYEQYF.

J is TRBJ1-5 and V is TRBV28; possible D gene TRBD1, 6 bases. This CDR3 spans 16 amino acids. The V gene lost 4 bases and the J gene lost 9 bases, with 22 bases spanning the gap. The germline gives CDR1 MDHEN, CDR2 SYDVKM. This chain's CDR3 is CASSSWRGAEGRPQHF. DNA of the CDR3: TGTGCCAGCAGTTCTTGGAGGGGGGCCGAGGGTCGGCCCCAGCATTTT.

This clone was recorded a few times. The chain combines TRBV27 with TRBJ1-5; 7 bases are shared with TRBD1. Germline assignment: CDR1 MNHEY and CDR2 SMNVEV (reference sequence). The CDR3 consists of 13 residues. V dropped 6 bases and J dropped 4; count of bases not matched to a gene: 3. The DNA for the CDR3 is TGTGCCAGCAGGGGGACAGTTAATCAGCCCCAGCATTTT. It translates to CASRGTVNQPQHF.

Points on this clone: A far more abundant clone sits one base away, making this likely a read error. The rearrangement links TRBV11-3 to TRBJ2-1, with D perhaps matching TRBD2 (6 bases). Germline loops: CDR1 SGHNT, CDR2 YENEEA. The CDR3 covers 14 residues. The CDR3 here is CANSLGGQFNEQFF. DNA for the CDR3: TGTGCCAACAGCTTGGGAGGACAATTCAATGAGCAGTTCTTC.

The chain recombines TRBV9 with TRBJ2-7; 15 bases align to TRBD2. CDR3 length: 19 residues. Trimming cost V 3 bases and J 2 bases; bases outside gene matches: 12. Germline V gives CDR1 SGDLS, CDR2 YYNGEE. The CDR3: CASSAGLAGGMFRAYEQYF. The CDR3 nucleotides read TGTGCCAGCAGCGCCGGACTAGCGGGAGGGATGTTCAGGGCCTACGAGCAGTACTTC.

V usage is TRBV10-3 and J usage is TRBJ1-4; tentatively, D is TRBD1 (5 bases). Trimming took off 6 bases at V and 5 bases at J, with 16 bases between the two ends. The CDR3 is made up of 15 amino acids. The germline V gene encodes CDR1 ENHRY and CDR2 SYGVKD. CDR3 sequence: CAISPRQNGNEKLFF. The CDR3 coding sequence is TGTGCCATCAGCCCCAGACAGAACGGAAATGAAAAACTGTTTTTT.

This clone was detected ten times or more. This chain links TRBV6-5 with TRBJ1-6; D might be TRBD1 (5 bases). Germline CDR1 reads MNHEY; CDR2 reads SVGAGI. V lost 5 bases, J lost 10 bases, and 9 bases lay in between. The CDR3 spans 12 residues. The CDR3 DNA sequence: TGTGCCAGCAGTCCCCCAGGGTCACCCCTCCACTTT. It translates to CASSPPGSPLHF.

The V gene is TRBV7-9, the J gene TRBJ2-2; TRBD2 aligns across 10 bases. With 1 base clipped from V and 5 bases from J, the junction kept 7 bases outside the gene matches. The CDR3 is made up of 17 amino acids. The germline V gene encodes CDR1 SEHNR and CDR2 FQNEAQ (reference sequence). The CDR3, as DNA: TGTGCCAGCAGCTTAGTGTCGGCTAGCGGGAGTACCGGGGAGCTGTTTTTT. It encodes CASSLVSASGSTGELFF. Drawing the rest from reference TRBV7-9 and TRBJ2-2, the complete variable domain is DTGVSQNPRHKITKRGQNVTFRCDPISEHNRLYWYRQTLGQGPEFLTYFQNEAQLEKSRLLSDRFSAERPKGSFSTLEIQRTEQGDSAMYLCASSLVSASGSTGELFFGEGSRLTVL.